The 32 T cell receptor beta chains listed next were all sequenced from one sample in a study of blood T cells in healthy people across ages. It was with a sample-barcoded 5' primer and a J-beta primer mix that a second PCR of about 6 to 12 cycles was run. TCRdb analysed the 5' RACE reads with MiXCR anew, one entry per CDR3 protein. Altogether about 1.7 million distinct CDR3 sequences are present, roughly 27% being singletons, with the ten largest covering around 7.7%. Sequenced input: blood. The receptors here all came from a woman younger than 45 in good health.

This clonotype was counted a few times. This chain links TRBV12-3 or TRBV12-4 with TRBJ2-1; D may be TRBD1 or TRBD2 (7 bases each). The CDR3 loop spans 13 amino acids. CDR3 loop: CAQGEGLYNEQFF. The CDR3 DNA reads TGTGCGCAGGGGGAGGGGCTATACAATGAGCAGTTCTTC.

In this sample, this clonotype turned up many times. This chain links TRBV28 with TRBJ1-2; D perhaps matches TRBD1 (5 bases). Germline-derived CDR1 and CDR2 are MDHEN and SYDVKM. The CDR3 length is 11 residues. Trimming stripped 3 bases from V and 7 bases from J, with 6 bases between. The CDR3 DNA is TGTGCCAGCAGTTTTAGGGGTGGCTACACCTTC. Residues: CASSFRGGYTF.

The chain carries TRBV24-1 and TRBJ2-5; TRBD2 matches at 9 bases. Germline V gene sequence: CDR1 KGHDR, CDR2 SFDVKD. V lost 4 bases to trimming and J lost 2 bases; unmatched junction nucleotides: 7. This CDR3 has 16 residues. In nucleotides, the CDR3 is TGTGCCACCAGTGAGGCGAGTAGCGGGGGACAAGAGACCCAGTACTTC. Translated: CATSEASSGGQETQYF.

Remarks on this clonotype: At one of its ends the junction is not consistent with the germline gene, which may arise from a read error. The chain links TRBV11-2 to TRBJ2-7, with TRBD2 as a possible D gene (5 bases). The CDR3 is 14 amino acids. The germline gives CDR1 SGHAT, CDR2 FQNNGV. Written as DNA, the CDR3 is TGTGCCAGCACCCTCTCCCCGGGGTACTACGAGCAGGACTTC. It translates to CASTLSPGYYEQDF.

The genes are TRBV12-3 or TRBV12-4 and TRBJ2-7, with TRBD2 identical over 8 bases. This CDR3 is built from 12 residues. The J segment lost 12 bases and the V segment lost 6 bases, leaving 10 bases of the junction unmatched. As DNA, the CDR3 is TGTGCCAGCAGCGGGACTAGTCGTTTTCCGTACTTC. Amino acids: CASSGTSRFPYF.

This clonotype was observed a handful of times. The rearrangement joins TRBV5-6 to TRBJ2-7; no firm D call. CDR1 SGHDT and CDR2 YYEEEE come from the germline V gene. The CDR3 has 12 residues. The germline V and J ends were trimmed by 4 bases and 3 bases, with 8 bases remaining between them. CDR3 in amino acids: CASSAHNYEQYF. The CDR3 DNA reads TGTGCCAGCAGCGCCCACAACTACGAGCAGTACTTC.

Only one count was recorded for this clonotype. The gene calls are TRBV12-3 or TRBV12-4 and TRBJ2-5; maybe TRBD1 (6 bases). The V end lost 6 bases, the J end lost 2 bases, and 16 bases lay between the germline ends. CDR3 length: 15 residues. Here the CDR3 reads CASRLRGKAQETQYF. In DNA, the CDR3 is TGTGCCAGCAGGCTAAGGGGGAAGGCACAAGAGACCCAGTACTTC.

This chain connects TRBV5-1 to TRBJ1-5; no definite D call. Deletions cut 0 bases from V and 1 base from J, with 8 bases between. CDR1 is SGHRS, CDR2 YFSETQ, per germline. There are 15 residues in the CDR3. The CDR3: CASSLGDASNQPQHF. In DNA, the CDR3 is TGCGCCAGCAGCTTGGGCGATGCGAGCAATCAGCCCCAGCATTTT.

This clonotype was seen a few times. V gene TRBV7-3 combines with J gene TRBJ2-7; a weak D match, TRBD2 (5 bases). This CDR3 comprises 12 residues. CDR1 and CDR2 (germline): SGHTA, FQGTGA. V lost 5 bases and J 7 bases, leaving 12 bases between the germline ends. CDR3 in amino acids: CASSPSYGEQYF. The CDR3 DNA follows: TGTGCCAGCAGCCCTAGCTACGGTGAGCAGTACTTC.

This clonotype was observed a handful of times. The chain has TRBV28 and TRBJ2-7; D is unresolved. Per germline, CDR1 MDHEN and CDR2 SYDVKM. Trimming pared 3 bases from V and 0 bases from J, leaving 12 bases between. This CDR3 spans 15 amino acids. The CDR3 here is CASSFGVLSSYEQYF. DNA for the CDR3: TGTGCCAGCAGTTTTGGGGTATTGAGCTCCTACGAGCAGTACTTC.

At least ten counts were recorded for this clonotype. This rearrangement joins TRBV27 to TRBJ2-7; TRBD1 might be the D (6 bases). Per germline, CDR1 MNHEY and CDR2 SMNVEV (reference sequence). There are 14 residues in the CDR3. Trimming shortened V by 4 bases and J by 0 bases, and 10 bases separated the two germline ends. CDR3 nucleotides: TGTGCCAGCAGTTCATTACAGGGCTCCTACGAGCAGTACTTC. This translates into CASSSLQGSYEQYF.

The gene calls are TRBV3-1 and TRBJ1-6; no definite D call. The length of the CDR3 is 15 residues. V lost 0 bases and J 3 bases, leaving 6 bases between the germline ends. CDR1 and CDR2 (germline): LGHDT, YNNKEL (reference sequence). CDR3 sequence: CASSQDGGYNSPLHF. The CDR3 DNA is TGTGCCAGCAGCCAAGACGGCGGCTATAATTCACCCCTCCACTTT.

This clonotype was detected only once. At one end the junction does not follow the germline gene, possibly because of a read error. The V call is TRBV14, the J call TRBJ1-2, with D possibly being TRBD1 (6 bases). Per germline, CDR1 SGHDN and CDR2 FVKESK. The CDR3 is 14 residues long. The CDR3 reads CAGSFTGTWVGYTF. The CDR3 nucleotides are TGTGCCGGCAGTTTTACAGGGACTTGGGTTGGCTACACCTTC.

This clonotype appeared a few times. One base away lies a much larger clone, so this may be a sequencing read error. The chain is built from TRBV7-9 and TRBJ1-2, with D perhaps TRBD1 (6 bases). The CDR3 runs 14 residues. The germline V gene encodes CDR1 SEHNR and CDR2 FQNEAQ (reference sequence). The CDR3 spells CTSILSQGVHGYTF. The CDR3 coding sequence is TGTACCAGCATCCTATCACAGGGTGTCCATGGCTACACCTTC.

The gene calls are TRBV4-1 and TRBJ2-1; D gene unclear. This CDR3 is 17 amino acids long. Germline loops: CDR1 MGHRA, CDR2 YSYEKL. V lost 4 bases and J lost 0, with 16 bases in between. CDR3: CASSRQAALSSYNEQFF. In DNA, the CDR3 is TGCGCCAGCAGCCGGCAGGCAGCCCTGAGCTCCTACAATGAGCAGTTCTTC.

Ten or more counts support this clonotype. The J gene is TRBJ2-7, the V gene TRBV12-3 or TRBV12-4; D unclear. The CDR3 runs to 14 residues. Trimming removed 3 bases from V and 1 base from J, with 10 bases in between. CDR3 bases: TGTGCCAGCAGTTTTAAGCCTCTTTCCTACGAGCAGTACTTC. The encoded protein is CASSFKPLSYEQYF.

The CDR3 DNA sequence: TGCAGTGCTAGGCCGGTGGGCACAGATACGCAGTATTTT. Translated: CSARPVGTDTQYF. The chain has TRBV20-1 and TRBJ2-3; D remains ambiguous. Trimming shortened V by 3 bases and J by 1 base, and 8 bases separated the two germline ends. This CDR3 has 13 amino acids. Germline V gene data show CDR1 as DFQATT and CDR2 as SNEGSKA (reference sequence).

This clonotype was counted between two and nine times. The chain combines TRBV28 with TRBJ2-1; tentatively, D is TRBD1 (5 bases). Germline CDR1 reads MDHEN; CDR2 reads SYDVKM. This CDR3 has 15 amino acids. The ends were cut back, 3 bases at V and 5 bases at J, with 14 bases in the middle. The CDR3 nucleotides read TGTGCCAGCAGTTTTTCGGCAGGGTGGGACAATGAGCAGTTCTTC. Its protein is CASSFSAGWDNEQFF.

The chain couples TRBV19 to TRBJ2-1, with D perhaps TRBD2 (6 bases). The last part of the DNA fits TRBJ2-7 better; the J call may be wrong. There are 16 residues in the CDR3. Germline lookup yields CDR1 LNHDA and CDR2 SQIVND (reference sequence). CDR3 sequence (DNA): TGTGCCAGTAGTATGGTTAGCGGAAGGTCCTACAATGAGCAGTACTTC. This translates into CASSMVSGRSYNEQYF.

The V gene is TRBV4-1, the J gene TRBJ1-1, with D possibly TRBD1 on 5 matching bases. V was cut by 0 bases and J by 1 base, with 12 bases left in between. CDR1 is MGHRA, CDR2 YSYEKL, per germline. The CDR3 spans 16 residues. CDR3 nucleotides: TGCGCCAGCAGCCAAGACGCCGGGACTTCGAACACTGAAGCTTTCTTT. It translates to CASSQDAGTSNTEAFF.

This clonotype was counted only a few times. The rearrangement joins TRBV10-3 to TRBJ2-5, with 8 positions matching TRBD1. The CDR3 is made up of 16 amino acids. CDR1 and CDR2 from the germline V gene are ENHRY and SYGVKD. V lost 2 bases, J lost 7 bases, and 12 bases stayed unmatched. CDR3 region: CAISERTTGAGGTQYF. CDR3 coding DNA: TGTGCCATCAGTGAGCGAACGACAGGGGCCGGGGGGACCCAGTACTTC.

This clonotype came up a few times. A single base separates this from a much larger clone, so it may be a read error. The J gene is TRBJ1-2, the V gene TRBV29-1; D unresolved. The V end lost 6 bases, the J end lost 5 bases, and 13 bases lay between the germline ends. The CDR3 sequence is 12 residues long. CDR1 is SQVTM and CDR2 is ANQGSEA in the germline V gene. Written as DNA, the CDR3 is TGCAGCGTCCTACCCTGCGAGTATGGCTACACCTTC. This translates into CSVLPCEYGYTF.

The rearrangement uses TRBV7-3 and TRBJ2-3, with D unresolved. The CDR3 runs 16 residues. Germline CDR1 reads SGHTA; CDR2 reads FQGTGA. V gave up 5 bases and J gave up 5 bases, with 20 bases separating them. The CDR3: CASSRIRSQNRDTQYF. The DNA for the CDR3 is TGTGCCAGCAGCCGAATAAGGTCCCAGAACCGAGATACGCAGTATTTT.

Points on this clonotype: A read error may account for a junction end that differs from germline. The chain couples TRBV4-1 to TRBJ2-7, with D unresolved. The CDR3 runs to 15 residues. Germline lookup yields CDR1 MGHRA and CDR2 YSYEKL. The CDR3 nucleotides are TGCGCCGGCAGCCAAGAAAACAGTCTTGCCTACGAGCAGTACTTC. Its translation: CAGSQENSLAYEQYF.

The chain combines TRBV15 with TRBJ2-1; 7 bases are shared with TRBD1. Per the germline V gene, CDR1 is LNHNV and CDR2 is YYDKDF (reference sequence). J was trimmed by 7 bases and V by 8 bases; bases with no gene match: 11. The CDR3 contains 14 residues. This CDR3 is CATVEDRFLNEQFF. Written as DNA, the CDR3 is TGTGCCACCGTAGAGGACAGGTTCTTGAATGAGCAGTTCTTC.

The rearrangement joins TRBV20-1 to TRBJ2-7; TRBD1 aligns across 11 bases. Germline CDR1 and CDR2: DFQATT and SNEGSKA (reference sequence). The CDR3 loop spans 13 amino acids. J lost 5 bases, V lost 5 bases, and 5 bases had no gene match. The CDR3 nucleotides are TGCAGTGCTGGGACAGGGGGTTTGGACGAGCAGTACTTC. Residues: CSAGTGGLDEQYF.

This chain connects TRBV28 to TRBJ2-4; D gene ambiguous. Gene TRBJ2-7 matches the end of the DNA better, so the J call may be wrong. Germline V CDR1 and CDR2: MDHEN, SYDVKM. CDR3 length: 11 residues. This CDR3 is CASRPSHEQYF. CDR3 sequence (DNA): TGTGCCAGCAGGCCCTCACACGAGCAGTACTTC.

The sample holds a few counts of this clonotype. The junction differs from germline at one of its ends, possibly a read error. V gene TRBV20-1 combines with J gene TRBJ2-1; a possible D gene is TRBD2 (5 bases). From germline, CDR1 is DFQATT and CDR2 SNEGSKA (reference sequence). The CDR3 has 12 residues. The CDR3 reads CSSRELCNEQFF. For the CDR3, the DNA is TGCAGTTCTAGGGAGTTGTGTAATGAGCAGTTCTTC.

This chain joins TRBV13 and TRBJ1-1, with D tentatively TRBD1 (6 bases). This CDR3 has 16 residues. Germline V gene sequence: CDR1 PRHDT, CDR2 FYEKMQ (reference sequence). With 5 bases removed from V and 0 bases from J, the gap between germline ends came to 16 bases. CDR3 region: CASSPREGGMNTEAFF. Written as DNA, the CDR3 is TGTGCCAGCAGCCCGCGAGAGGGGGGGATGAACACTGAAGCTTTCTTT.

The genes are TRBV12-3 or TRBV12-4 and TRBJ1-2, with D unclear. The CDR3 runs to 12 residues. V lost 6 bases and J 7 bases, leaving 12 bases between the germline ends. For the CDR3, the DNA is TGTGCCAGCAGCCCAGCCAAGATTGGCTACACCTTC. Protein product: CASSPAKIGYTF.

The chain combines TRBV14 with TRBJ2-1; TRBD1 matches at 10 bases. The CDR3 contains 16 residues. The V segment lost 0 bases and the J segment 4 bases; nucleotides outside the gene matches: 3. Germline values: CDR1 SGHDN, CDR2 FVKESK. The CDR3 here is CASSQEGTGVYNEQFF. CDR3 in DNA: TGTGCCAGCAGCCAAGAAGGGACAGGGGTTTACAATGAGCAGTTCTTC.

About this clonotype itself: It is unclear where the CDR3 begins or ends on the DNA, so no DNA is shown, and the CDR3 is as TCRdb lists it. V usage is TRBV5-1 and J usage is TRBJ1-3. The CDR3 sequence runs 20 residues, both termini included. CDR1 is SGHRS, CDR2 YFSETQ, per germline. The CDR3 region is CASSLGGAYEQYFGPGTIYF.